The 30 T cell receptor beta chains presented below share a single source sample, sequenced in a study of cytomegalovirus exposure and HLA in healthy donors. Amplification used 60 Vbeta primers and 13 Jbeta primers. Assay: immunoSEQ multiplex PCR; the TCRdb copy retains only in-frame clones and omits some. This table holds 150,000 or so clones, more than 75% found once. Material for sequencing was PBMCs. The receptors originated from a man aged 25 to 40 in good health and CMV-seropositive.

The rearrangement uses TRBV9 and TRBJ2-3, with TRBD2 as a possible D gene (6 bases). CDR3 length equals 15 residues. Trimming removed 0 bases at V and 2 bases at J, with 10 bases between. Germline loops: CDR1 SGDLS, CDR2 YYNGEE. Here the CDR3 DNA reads TGTGCCAGCAGCGTAGGTGCGGGAAACACAGATACGCAGTATTTT. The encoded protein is CASSVGAGNTDTQYF.

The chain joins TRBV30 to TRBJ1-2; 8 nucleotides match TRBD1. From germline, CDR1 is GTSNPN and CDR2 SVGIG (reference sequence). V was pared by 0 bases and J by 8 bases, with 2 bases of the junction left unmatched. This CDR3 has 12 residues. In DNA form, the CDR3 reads TGTGCCTGGAGTGTATCAGGGGGCGGCTACACCTTC. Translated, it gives CAWSVSGGGYTF.

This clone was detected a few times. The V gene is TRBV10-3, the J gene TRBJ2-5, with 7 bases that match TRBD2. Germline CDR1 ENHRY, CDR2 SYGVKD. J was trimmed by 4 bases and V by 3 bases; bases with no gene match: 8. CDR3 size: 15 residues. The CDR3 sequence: CAISDGGGGLETQYF. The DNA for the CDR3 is TGTGCCATCAGTGACGGTGGGGGAGGGTTAGAGACCCAGTACTTC.

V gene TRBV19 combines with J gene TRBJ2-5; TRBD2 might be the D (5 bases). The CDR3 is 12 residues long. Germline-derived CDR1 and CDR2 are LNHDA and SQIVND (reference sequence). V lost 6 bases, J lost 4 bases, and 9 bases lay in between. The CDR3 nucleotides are TGTGCCAGTAGGGCCCGGGGAGAGACCCAGTACTTC. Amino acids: CASRARGETQYF.

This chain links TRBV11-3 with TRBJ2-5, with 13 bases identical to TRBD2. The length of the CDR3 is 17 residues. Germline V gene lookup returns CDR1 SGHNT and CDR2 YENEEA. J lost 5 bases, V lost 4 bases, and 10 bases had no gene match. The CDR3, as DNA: TGTGCCAGCAGCTCCCGACTAGCGGGAGGACTCGGGGAGACCCAGTACTTC. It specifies CASSSRLAGGLGETQYF.

The CDR3 coding sequence is TGTGCCAGCAGCTTAGTTTTAGGTGGTCAGGGGAAATTATACGAGCAGTACTTC. It specifies CASSLVLGGQGKLYEQYF. The rearrangement uses TRBV7-9 and TRBJ2-7; D is possibly TRBD1 (6 bases). Trimming left V 1 base short and J 4 bases short, with 23 bases between. The CDR3 length is 18 residues. Germline V gene lookup returns CDR1 SEHNR and CDR2 FQNEAQ (reference sequence).

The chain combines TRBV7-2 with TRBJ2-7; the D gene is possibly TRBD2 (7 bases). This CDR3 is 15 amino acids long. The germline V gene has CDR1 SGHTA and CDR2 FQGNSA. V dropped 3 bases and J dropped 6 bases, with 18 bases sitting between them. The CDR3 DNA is TGTGCCAGCAGCTTTACGGAAGGCGGGGGCCTCGAGCAGTACTTC. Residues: CASSFTEGGGLEQYF.

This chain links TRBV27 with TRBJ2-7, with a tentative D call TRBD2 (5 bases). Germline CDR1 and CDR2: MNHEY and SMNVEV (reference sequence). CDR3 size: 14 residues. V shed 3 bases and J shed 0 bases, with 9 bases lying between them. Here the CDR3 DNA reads TGTGCCAGCAGTTTGATAGGGAGCTCCTACGAGCAGTACTTC. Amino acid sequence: CASSLIGSSYEQYF.

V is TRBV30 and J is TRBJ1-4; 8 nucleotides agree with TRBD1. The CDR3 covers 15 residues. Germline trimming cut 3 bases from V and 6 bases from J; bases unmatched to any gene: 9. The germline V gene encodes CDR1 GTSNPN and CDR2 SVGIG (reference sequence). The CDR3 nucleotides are TGTGCCTGGAGCACCGGGACAGGTCGAGATGAAAAACTGTTTTTT. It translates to CAWSTGTGRDEKLFF.

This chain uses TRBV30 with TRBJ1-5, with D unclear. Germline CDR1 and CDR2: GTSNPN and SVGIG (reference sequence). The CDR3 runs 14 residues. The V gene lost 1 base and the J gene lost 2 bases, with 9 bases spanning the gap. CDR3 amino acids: CAWSDGQGNQPQHF. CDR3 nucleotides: TGTGCCTGGAGTGACGGCCAGGGCAATCAGCCCCAGCATTTT.

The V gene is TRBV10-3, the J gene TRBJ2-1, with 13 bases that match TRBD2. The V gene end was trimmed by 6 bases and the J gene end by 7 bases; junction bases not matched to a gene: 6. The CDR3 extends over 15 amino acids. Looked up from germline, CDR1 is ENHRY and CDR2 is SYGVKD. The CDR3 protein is CAISNGLAGENEQFF. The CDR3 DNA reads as TGTGCCATCAGCAACGGACTAGCGGGAGAAAATGAGCAGTTCTTC.

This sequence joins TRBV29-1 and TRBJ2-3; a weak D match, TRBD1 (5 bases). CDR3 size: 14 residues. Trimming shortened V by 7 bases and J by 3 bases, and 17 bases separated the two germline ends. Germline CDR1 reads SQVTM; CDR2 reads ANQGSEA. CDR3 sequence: CSAATAQGTDTQYF. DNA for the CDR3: TGCAGCGCCGCAACCGCCCAGGGTACAGATACGCAGTATTTT.

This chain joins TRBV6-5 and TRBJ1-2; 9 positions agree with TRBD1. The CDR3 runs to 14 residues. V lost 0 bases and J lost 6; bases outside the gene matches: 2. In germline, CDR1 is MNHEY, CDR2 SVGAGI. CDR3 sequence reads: CASSYSRDRDGYTF. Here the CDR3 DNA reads TGTGCCAGCAGTTACTCTAGGGACAGGGATGGCTACACCTTC.

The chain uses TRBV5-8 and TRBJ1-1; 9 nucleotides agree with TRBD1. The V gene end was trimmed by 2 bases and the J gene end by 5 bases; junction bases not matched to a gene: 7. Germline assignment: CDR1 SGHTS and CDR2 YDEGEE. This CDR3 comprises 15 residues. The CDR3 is CASSLPGTGSTEAFF. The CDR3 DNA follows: TGTGCCAGCAGCTTACCCGGGACAGGGTCAACTGAAGCTTTCTTT.

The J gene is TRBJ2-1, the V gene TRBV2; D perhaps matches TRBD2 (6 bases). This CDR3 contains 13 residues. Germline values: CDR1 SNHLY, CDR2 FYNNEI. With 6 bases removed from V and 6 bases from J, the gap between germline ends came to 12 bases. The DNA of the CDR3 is TGTGCCAGCAGGCGGGACTCCCTCAATGAGCAGTTCTTC. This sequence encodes CASRRDSLNEQFF.

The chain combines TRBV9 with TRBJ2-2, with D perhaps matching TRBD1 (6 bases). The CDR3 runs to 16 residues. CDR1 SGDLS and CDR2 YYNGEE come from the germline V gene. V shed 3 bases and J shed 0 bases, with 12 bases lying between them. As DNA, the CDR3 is TGTGCCAGCAGCGCCCAGGGGTTCGCGAACACCGGGGAGCTGTTTTTT. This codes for CASSAQGFANTGELFF.

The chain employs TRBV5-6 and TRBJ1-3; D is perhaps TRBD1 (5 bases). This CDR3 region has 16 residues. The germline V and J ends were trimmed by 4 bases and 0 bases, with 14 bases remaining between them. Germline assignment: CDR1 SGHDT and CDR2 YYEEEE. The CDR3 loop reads CASSPPGLRSGNTIYF. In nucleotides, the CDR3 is TGTGCCAGCAGCCCGCCGGGACTCCGCTCTGGAAACACCATATATTTT.

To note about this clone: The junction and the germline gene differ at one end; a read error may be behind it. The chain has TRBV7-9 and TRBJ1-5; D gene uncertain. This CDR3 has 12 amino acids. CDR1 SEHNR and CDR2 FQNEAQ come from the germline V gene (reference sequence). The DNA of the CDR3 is TGTTCCAGCAGCCTACCCAATCAGCCCCAGCATTTT. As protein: CSSSLPNQPQHF.

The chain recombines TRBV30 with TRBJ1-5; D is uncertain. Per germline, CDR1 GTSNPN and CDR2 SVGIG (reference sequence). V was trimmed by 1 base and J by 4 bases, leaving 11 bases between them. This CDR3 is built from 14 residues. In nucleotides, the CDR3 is TGTGCCTGGAGTGGGCAGGTTGGGAATCAGCCCCAGCATTTT. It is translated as CAWSGQVGNQPQHF.

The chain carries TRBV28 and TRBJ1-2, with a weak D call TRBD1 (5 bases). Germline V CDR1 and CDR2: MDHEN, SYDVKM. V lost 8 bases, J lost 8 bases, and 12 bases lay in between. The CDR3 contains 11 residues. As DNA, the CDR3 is TGTGCCAGCGAAGGGGTATACGGCTACACCTTC. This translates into CASEGVYGYTF.

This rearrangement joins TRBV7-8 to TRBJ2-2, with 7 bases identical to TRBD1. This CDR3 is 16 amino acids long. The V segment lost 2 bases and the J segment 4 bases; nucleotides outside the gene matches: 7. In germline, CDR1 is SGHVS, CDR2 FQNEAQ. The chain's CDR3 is CASSLLEGASTGELFF. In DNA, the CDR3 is TGTGCCAGCAGCTTATTAGAGGGGGCGAGCACCGGGGAGCTGTTTTTT.

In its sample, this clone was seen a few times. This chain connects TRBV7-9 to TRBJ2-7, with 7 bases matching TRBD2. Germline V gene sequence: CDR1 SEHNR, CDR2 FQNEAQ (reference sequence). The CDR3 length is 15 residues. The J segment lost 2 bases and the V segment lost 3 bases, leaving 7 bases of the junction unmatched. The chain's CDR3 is CASSFDQLATYEQYF. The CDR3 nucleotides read TGTGCCAGCAGCTTCGATCAACTAGCGACCTACGAGCAGTACTTC.

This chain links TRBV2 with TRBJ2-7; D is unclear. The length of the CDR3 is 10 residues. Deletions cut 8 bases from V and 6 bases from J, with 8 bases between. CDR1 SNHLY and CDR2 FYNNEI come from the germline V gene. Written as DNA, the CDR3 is TGTGCCAGCGGAACAGCCGAGCAGTACTTC. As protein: CASGTAEQYF.

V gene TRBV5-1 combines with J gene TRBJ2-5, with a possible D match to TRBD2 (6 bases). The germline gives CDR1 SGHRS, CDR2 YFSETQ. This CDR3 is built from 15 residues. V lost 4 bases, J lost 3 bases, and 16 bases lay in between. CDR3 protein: CASSPVVSGKETQYF. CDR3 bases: TGCGCCAGCAGCCCGGTGGTTAGCGGTAAAGAGACCCAGTACTTC.

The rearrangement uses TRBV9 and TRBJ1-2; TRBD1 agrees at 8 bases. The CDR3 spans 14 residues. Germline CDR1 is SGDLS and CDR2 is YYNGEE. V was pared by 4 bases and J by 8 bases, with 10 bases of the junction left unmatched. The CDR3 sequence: CASSLMDREEGYTF. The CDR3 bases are TGTGCCAGCAGCCTAATGGACAGGGAGGAAGGCTACACCTTC.

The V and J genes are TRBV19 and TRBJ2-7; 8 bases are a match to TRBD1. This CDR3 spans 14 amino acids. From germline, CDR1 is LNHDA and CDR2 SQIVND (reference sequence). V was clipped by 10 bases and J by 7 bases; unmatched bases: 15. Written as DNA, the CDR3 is TGTGCCACCAAAGGAGGGCAGGGGGCGGGGGAGCAGTACTTC. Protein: CATKGGQGAGEQYF.

Here the CDR3 reads CASSTGGQIPQETQYF. The CDR3 DNA reads TGTGCCAGCAGCACAGGAGGACAGATACCCCAAGAGACCCAGTACTTC. J is TRBJ2-5 and V is TRBV9; a possible D gene is TRBD1 (6 bases). This CDR3 is 16 amino acids long. In germline, CDR1 is SGDLS, CDR2 YYNGEE. Trimming took 4 bases from V and 1 from J, leaving 17 bases between them.

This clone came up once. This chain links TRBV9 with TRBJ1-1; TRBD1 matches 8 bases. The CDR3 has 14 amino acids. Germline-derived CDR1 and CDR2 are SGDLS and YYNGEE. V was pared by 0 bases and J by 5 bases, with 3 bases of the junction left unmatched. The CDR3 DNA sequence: TGTGCCAGCAGCGTAGCAGGGGGCAAAACTGAAGCTTTCTTT. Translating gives CASSVAGGKTEAFF. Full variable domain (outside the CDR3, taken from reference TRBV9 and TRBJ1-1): DSGVTQTPKHLITATGQRVTLRCSPRSGDLSVYWYQQSLDQGLQFLIQYYNGEERAKGNILERFSAQQFPDLHSELNLSSLELGDSALYFCASSVAGGKTEAFFGQGTRLTVV.

The DNA for the CDR3 is TGTGCCAGCAGTTGCGGACAGGGAAGATGTGGCTACACCTTC. It translates to CASSCGQGRCGYTF. The chain has TRBV27 and TRBJ1-2; 8 bases agree with TRBD1. Unmatched junction bases numbered 8, after V lost 4 bases and J lost 7 bases. Germline lookup yields CDR1 MNHEY and CDR2 SMNVEV (reference sequence). The CDR3 length is 14 residues.

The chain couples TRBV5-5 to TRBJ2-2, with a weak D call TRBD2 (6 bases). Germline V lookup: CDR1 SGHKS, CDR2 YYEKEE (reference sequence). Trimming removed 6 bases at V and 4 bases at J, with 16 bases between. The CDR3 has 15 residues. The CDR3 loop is CASNNYDGSTGELFF. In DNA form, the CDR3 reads TGTGCCAGCAACAACTACGACGGGAGCACCGGGGAGCTGTTTTTT.